The next 14 T cell receptor beta chains were all read from a single sample in a study of T cells in tuberculosis. Assay: immunoSEQ multiplex PCR; the TCRdb copy retains only in-frame clones and omits some. Of about 43,000 clones in the sample, 90% to 95% are singletons; the top ten hold about 2%. The material sequenced was PBMCs. These receptors were obtained from a donor aged 10-29 years with latent tuberculosis or without tuberculosis infection. Some clones in this sample may be carry-over from other donors' samples.

CDR3: CASAGENTEAFF. For the CDR3, the DNA is TGTGCCAGCGCGGGAGAAAACACTGAAGCTTTCTTT. The chain carries TRBV9 and TRBJ1-1; no definite D call. Trimming took 7 bases from V and 2 from J, leaving 9 bases between them. This CDR3 is built from 12 residues. Germline loops: CDR1 SGDLS, CDR2 YYNGEE.

This chain connects TRBV4-3 to TRBJ2-2, with unresolved D. Germline-derived CDR1 and CDR2 are LGHNA and YSLEER. This CDR3 has 15 residues. The germline V and J ends were trimmed by 1 base and 4 bases, with 10 bases remaining between them. CDR3 in amino acids: CASSQGSEFTGELFF. CDR3 nucleotide sequence: TGCGCCAGCAGCCAAGGGTCAGAATTCACCGGGGAGCTGTTTTTT.

The CDR3, as DNA: TGTGCCAGTAGTCTGGGAGGGAACTTCTACAATGAGCAGTTCTTC. Translation gives CASSLGGNFYNEQFF. The chain has TRBV19 and TRBJ2-1; 7 bases align to TRBD2. The germline gives CDR1 LNHDA, CDR2 SQIVND (reference sequence). This CDR3 is 15 amino acids long. V shed 5 bases and J 3 bases; nucleotides not matched to a gene: 7.

The gene calls are TRBV18 and TRBJ1-2; unclear D gene. Trimming took off 0 bases at V and 4 bases at J, with 12 bases between the two ends. The CDR3 has 15 residues. Germline V gene data show CDR1 as KGHSH and CDR2 as LQKENI. The CDR3, as DNA: TGTGCCAGCTCACCACCCAGCGGCACTTCCTATGGCTACACCTTC. This sequence encodes CASSPPSGTSYGYTF.

The chain employs TRBV28 and TRBJ2-1; 8 nucleotides agree with TRBD1. V shed 3 bases and J 6 bases; nucleotides not matched to a gene: 7. CDR1 is MDHEN and CDR2 is SYDVKM in the germline V gene. The CDR3 contains 15 residues. CDR3 loop: CASSLGQVWGNEQFF. The CDR3 DNA sequence: TGTGCCAGCAGTTTGGGACAGGTCTGGGGCAATGAGCAGTTCTTC.

This clone has just one count. The chain links TRBV6-1 to TRBJ1-2; 8 nucleotides match TRBD1. Per the germline V gene, CDR1 is MNHNS and CDR2 is SASEGT. The CDR3 contains 14 residues. The trim removed 4 bases at V and 8 bases at J, leaving 9 bases unmatched. CDR3 nucleotides: TGTGCCAGCAGTGTGGAAGACAGGGGATGGGGCTACACCTTC. It encodes CASSVEDRGWGYTF.

The chain combines TRBV2 with TRBJ2-5; D possibly corresponds to TRBD2 (6 bases). The germline CDR1 and CDR2 sequences are SNHLY and FYNNEI. With 6 bases removed from V and 5 bases from J, the gap between germline ends came to 16 bases. CDR3 size: 14 residues. In DNA form, the CDR3 reads TGTGCCAGCAGAGACCGAAACCGGGGGGAGACCCAGTACTTC. Translation: CASRDRNRGETQYF.

The chain combines TRBV7-2 with TRBJ2-1, with TRBD2 matching 14 bases. V trimming: 6 bases; J trimming: 4 bases; junction bases outside the gene matches: 2. The CDR3 runs 15 residues. In germline, CDR1 is SGHTA, CDR2 FQGNSA. CDR3 nucleotide sequence: TGTGCCAGCAGGAGACTAGCGGGAGGGTACAATGAGCAGTTCTTC. Protein: CASRRLAGGYNEQFF. Filled out from reference TRBV7-2 and TRBJ2-1, the complete variable domain reads GAGVSQSPSNKVTEKGKDVELRCDPISGHTALYWYRQSLGQGLEFLIYFQGNSAPDKSGLPSDRFSAERTGGSVSTLTIQRTQQEDSAVYLCASRRLAGGYNEQFFGPGTRLTVL.

The V call is TRBV6-6, the J call TRBJ2-7; D perhaps matches TRBD2 (5 bases). CDR3 length equals 15 residues. Per germline, CDR1 MNHNY and CDR2 SVGAGI (reference sequence). V lost 2 bases to trimming and J lost 2 bases, with 13 bases between them. In DNA form, the CDR3 reads TGTGCCAGCAGTTACCCCCGTGGGAGCGCCTACGAGCAGTACTTC. Translated: CASSYPRGSAYEQYF.

The chain recombines TRBV6-1 with TRBJ2-1; D might be TRBD2 (6 bases). The CDR3 extends over 18 amino acids. Germline V gene data show CDR1 as MNHNS and CDR2 as SASEGT. Trimming took 4 bases from V and 4 from J, leaving 23 bases between them. The CDR3 region is CASSALAGRSLPYNEQFF. CDR3 coding DNA: TGTGCCAGCAGTGCCCTGGCGGGACGGAGCCTCCCATACAATGAGCAGTTCTTC.

The CDR3 nucleotides read TGCGCCAGCAGTCCGAGGGTGGCAGAGACCCAGTACTTC. It encodes CASSPRVAETQYF. The chain links TRBV10-2 to TRBJ2-5; D might be TRBD2 (5 bases). Germline V gives CDR1 WSHSY, CDR2 SAAADI. This CDR3 spans 13 amino acids. V lost 5 bases and J lost 4, with 11 bases in between.

J is TRBJ1-2 and V is TRBV11-1; TRBD1 matches at 8 bases. Germline lookup yields CDR1 SGHAT and CDR2 FQDESV (reference sequence). This CDR3 has 15 residues. With 2 bases clipped from V and 8 bases from J, the junction kept 10 bases outside the gene matches. The chain's CDR3 is CASSLSHQGAEGYTF. CDR3 nucleotides: TGTGCCAGCAGCTTATCGCACCAGGGGGCGGAAGGCTACACCTTC.

This rearrangement joins TRBV2 to TRBJ1-2; TRBD1 matches at 9 bases. J was trimmed by 4 bases and V by 7 bases; bases with no gene match: 13. The CDR3 contains 16 residues. Germline V CDR1 and CDR2: SNHLY, FYNNEI. CDR3 residues: CASTYRDRVRGYGYTF. The CDR3 DNA is TGTGCCAGCACTTACCGGGACAGGGTAAGGGGCTATGGCTACACCTTC.

CDR3 coding DNA: TGTGCCAGCAGTCCTCCGGGACTAGCGGGAGGAGAGACCCAGTACTTC. As protein: CASSPPGLAGGETQYF. V gene TRBV28 combines with J gene TRBJ2-5, with 15 bases aligning to TRBD2. V shed 5 bases and J 4 bases; nucleotides not matched to a gene: 5. The CDR3 covers 16 residues. The germline gives CDR1 MDHEN, CDR2 SYDVKM.